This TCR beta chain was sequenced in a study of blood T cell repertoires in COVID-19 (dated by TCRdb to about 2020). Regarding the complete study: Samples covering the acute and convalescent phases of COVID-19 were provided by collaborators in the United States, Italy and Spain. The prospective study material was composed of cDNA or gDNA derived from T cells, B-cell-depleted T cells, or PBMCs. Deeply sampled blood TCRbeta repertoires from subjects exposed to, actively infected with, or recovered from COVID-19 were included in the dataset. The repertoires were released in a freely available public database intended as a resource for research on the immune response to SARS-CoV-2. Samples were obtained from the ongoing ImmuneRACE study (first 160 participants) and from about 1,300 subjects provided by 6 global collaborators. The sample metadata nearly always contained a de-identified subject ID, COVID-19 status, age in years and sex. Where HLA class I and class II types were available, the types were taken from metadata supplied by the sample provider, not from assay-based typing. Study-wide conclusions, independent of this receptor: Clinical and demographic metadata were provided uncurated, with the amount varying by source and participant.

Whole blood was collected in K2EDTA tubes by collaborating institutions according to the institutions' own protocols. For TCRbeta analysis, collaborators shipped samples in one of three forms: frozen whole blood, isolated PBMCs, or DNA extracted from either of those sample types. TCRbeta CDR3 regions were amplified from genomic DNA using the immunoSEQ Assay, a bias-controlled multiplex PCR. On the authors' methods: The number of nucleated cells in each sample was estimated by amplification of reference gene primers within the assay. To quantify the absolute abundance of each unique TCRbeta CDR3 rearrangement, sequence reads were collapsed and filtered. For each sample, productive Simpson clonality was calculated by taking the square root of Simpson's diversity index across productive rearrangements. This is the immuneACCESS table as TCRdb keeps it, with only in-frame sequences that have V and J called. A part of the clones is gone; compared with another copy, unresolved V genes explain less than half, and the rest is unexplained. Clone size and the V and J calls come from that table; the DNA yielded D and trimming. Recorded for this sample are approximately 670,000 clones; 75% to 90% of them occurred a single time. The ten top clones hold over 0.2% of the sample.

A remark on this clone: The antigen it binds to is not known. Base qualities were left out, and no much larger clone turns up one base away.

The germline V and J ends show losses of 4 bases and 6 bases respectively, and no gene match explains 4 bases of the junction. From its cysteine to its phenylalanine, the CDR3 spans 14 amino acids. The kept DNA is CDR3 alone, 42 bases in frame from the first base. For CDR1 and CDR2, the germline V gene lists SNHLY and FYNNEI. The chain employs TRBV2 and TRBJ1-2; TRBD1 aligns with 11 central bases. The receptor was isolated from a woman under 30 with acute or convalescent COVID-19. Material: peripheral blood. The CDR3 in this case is CASSGDRGFDGYTF. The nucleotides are TGTGCCAGCAGTGGGGACAGGGGGTTCGATGGCTACACCTTC.